This T cell receptor beta chain is from a study of OX40 agonist ivuxolimab in advanced cancers. Per germline, CDR1 LGHNA and CDR2 YSLEER. V trimming: 2 bases; J trimming: 0 bases; junction bases outside the gene matches: 1. This CDR3 has 15 amino acids. Generated by immunoSEQ multiplex PCR, the TCRdb table keeps only in-frame clones and is missing some. The sample lists 45,000 to 75,000 clones; 65% to 85% were seen once. Study observations and caveats: Determination of antigen specificity was not performed for the expanded peripheral T cells.

Comments on this clone: Its antigen is unidentified.

This specimen was CD4+ or CD8+ T cells sorted from blood, taken in a trial of the OX40 agonist ivuxolimab. The rearrangement links TRBV4-3 to TRBJ2-3, with 8 bases matching TRBD1. The sequence was collected from an adult with an advanced solid tumor such as melanoma, head and neck, liver or kidney cancer. The CDR3 coding sequence is TGCGCCAGCAGCCAAAGACAGGGGAGCACAGATACGCAGTATTTT. Translated: CASSQRQGSTDTQYF.